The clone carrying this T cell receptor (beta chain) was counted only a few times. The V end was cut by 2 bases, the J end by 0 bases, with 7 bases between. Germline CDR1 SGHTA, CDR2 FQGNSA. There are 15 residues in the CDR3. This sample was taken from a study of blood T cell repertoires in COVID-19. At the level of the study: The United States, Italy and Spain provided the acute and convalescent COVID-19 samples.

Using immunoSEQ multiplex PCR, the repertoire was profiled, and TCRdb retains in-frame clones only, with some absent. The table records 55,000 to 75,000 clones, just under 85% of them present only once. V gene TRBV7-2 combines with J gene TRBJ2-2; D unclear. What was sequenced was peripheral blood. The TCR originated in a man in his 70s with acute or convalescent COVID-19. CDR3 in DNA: TGTGCCAGCAGCTTACGTCTAGCGAACACCGGGGAGCTGTTTTTT. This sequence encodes CASSLRLANTGELFF.